One sample yielded the 27 T cell receptor beta chains listed below, sequenced in a study of CD8 T cells in ankylosing spondylitis. General study points: Blood of patients with ankylosing spondylitis appeared to be characterized by a TCR beta motif of eight highly homologous variants.

Antigen specificity for these receptors is unknown. TCRdb called the 5' RACE reads again in MiXCR, with one record for every CDR3 protein. The repertoire holds more than 300,000 distinct CDR3 sequences, with 8% as singletons. The sequencing sample was made of blood, either unsorted or a sorted T cell fraction (not recorded which). The receptors shown here come from a male donor with ankylosing spondylitis.

The rearrangement joins TRBV20-1 to TRBJ2-3, with D possibly matching TRBD2 (5 bases). Germline-derived CDR1 and CDR2 are DFQATT and SNEGSKA (reference sequence). CDR3 length equals 13 residues. The V and J ends lost 5 bases and 4 bases respectively, with 13 bases between them. The CDR3 spells CSAPRGGPDTQYF. In DNA, the CDR3 is TGCAGTGCTCCTCGGGGTGGGCCAGATACGCAGTATTTT.

The V gene is TRBV29-1, the J gene TRBJ2-6; D may be TRBD2 (5 bases). Germline V gene lookup returns CDR1 SQVTM and CDR2 ANQGSEA. This CDR3 is 14 amino acids long. V was trimmed by 3 bases and J by 4 bases, leaving 10 bases between them. DNA of the CDR3: TGCAGCGTTGACGCTAGCTCGGGGGCCAACGTCCTGACTTTC. This translates into CSVDASSGANVLTF.

This clonotype has at least ten counts. The chain couples TRBV28 to TRBJ2-1; no definite D call. V was trimmed by 3 bases and J by 16 bases, leaving 19 bases between them. Germline CDR1 MDHEN, CDR2 SYDVKM. This CDR3 contains 13 residues. As DNA, the CDR3 is TGTGCCAGCAGTTTCAAACTATCATCGGGCTCATTCTTC. Protein product: CASSFKLSSGSFF.

In its sample, this clonotype was seen a few times. This chain joins TRBV4-1 and TRBJ2-7; 15 bases are a match to TRBD2. Germline V gene lookup returns CDR1 MGHRA and CDR2 YSYEKL. CDR3 size: 16 residues. Trimming cost V 3 bases and J 5 bases; bases outside gene matches: 5. CDR3 sequence reads: CASSHGLAGGQDEQYF. For the CDR3, the DNA is TGCGCCAGCAGCCACGGACTAGCGGGAGGGCAAGACGAGCAGTACTTC.

This clonotype rates as medium-sized. V is TRBV10-3 and J is TRBJ2-7, with TRBD1 matching 9 bases. The CDR3 runs to 15 residues. Germline loops: CDR1 ENHRY, CDR2 SYGVKD. With V trimmed by 0 bases and J by 5 bases, 5 bases remained unmatched. The CDR3, as DNA: TGTGCCATCAGTGAGTCTATGGACAGGGGCCACGAGCAGTACTTC. Translated: CAISESMDRGHEQYF.

This clonotype was seen ten or more times. This chain joins TRBV5-1 and TRBJ2-7; D is possibly TRBD1 (5 bases). The CDR3 spans 14 residues. The V gene lost 1 base and the J gene lost 2 bases, with 10 bases spanning the gap. The germline CDR1 and CDR2 sequences are SGHRS and YFSETQ. The CDR3 region is CASSLHTGPYEQYF. The DNA of the CDR3 is TGCGCCAGCAGCTTGCATACAGGACCCTACGAGCAGTACTTC.

This clonotype was seen only a few times. This chain connects TRBV5-1 to TRBJ1-2; 10 positions agree with TRBD1. The CDR3 contains 14 residues. After removal of 2 bases from V and 6 bases from J, the junction contained 4 bases not matched to a gene. The germline V gene encodes CDR1 SGHRS and CDR2 YFSETQ. The CDR3 reads CASSLSGTGDGYTF. The CDR3 DNA follows: TGCGCCAGCAGCTTATCCGGGACAGGGGATGGCTACACCTTC.

This clonotype showed up many times. The rearrangement uses TRBV4-2 and TRBJ1-4; a weak D match, TRBD1 (5 bases). Germline CDR1 LGHNA, CDR2 YNFKEQ. This CDR3 region has 17 residues. Trimming took 1 base from V and 7 from J, leaving 19 bases between them. The CDR3 loop is CASSQAGPGTITEKLFF. CDR3 sequence (DNA): TGTGCCAGCAGCCAAGCGGGTCCCGGGACCATTACTGAAAAACTGTTTTTT.

The CDR3 nucleotides read TGTGCCAGCAGCTTAGGACCCCAGGGCGCGGGAGGCTACAATGAGCAGTTCTTC. Its protein is CASSLGPQGAGGYNEQFF. This chain joins TRBV11-2 and TRBJ2-1; 8 bases line up with TRBD2. Germline V gene sequence: CDR1 SGHAT, CDR2 FQNNGV. The CDR3 is 18 residues long. J was trimmed by 3 bases and V by 1 base; bases with no gene match: 11.

This clonotype came up a few times. The chain couples TRBV12-3 or TRBV12-4 to TRBJ1-6; the D is unclear. The CDR3 spans 14 residues. V was shortened by 5 bases and J by 6 bases, with 11 bases between the two germline ends. CDR3 sequence reads: CASSLGLINSPLHF. The CDR3 DNA follows: TGTGCCAGCAGTCTGGGCCTAATTAATTCACCCCTCCACTTT.

This clonotype was observed at least ten times. The chain carries TRBV27 and TRBJ2-1, with unresolved D. This CDR3 has 13 residues. Germline loops: CDR1 MNHEY, CDR2 SMNVEV (reference sequence). The V end was cut by 5 bases, the J end by 7 bases, with 12 bases between. CDR3 in DNA: TGTGCCAGCAGTCTTTACGCGGAAAATGAGCAGTTCTTC. It specifies CASSLYAENEQFF.

V gene TRBV6-5 combines with J gene TRBJ1-1; the D is unclear. V lost 6 bases and J 3 bases, leaving 11 bases between the germline ends. This CDR3 is 13 amino acids long. Germline assignment: CDR1 MNHEY and CDR2 SVGAGI. The CDR3 bases are TGTGCCAGCAGATATCCTAGGGACACTGAAGCTTTCTTT. As protein: CASRYPRDTEAFF.

This clonotype was observed at least ten times. J is TRBJ1-3 and V is TRBV9, with a weak D call TRBD1 (5 bases). Trimming left V 0 bases short and J 1 base short, with 5 bases between. In germline, CDR1 is SGDLS, CDR2 YYNGEE. This CDR3 has 14 amino acids. The CDR3 DNA sequence: TGTGCCAGCAGCGTAGAGGGGTCTGGAAACACCATATATTTT. Translated, it gives CASSVEGSGNTIYF.

This chain joins TRBV6-5 and TRBJ2-5; the D gene is possibly TRBD1 (5 bases). V was clipped by 0 bases and J by 5 bases, with 16 bases between them. From germline, CDR1 is MNHEY and CDR2 SVGAGI. The CDR3 is 16 amino acids. CDR3 region: CASSYSARGVGETQYF. The CDR3 nucleotides read TGTGCCAGCAGTTACTCCGCTAGGGGTGTCGGGGAGACCCAGTACTTC.

The chain is built from TRBV28 and TRBJ2-7; 9 nucleotides align to TRBD2. CDR3 size: 15 residues. CDR1 is MDHEN and CDR2 is SYDVKM in the germline V gene. V dropped 4 bases and J dropped 6; count of bases not matched to a gene: 10. The CDR3, as DNA: TGTGCCAGCAGTTCCCCCCCGCGGGAGGGGCTCGAGCAGTACTTC. This translates into CASSSPPREGLEQYF.

This clonotype has a count of ten or more. The chain joins TRBV28 to TRBJ1-1; no firm D call. V gave up 7 bases and J gave up 0 bases, with 12 bases separating them. CDR3 length: 14 amino acids. The V gene's germline CDR1 is MDHEN and CDR2 SYDVKM. CDR3 region: CASMEVTVNTEAFF. CDR3 bases: TGTGCCAGCATGGAGGTGACGGTGAACACTGAAGCTTTCTTT.

The chain couples TRBV11-1 to TRBJ2-1, with 7 bases fitting TRBD2. This CDR3 contains 19 residues. With V trimmed by 1 base and J by 1 base, 13 bases remained unmatched. The germline gives CDR1 SGHAT, CDR2 FQDESV (reference sequence). The CDR3 coding sequence is TGTGCCAGCAGCTTAGGTCCTACCTTCTCGGGAGGTTCCTACAATGAGCAGTTCTTC. Residues: CASSLGPTFSGGSYNEQFF.

This clonotype was seen many times. The J gene is TRBJ1-2, the V gene TRBV12-3 or TRBV12-4; D unclear. V dropped 4 bases and J dropped 8 bases, with 11 bases sitting between them. The CDR3 runs 12 residues. This CDR3 reads CASSSRSPGYTF. DNA of the CDR3: TGTGCCAGCAGTTCCAGGTCTCCGGGCTACACCTTC.

This clonotype has more than one count but fewer than ten. The chain employs TRBV7-2 and TRBJ2-6; D gene unclear. This CDR3 contains 15 residues. V was pared by 5 bases and J by 0 bases, with 8 bases between. In germline, CDR1 is SGHTA, CDR2 FQGNSA. The CDR3 loop is CASSLSSSGANVLTF. The CDR3 DNA is TGTGCCAGCAGCCTCAGTAGCTCTGGGGCCAACGTCCTGACTTTC.

As regards this clonotype: An end of the junction does not agree with germline; a read error may underlie this. The rearrangement uses TRBV20-1 and TRBJ1-4; the D is unclear. The CDR3 length is 15 residues. Per the germline V gene, CDR1 is DFQATT and CDR2 is SNEGSKA (reference sequence). CDR3 residues: CSARAPGDAHEKLFF. CDR3 nucleotides: TGCAGTGCGAGAGCCCCGGGTGACGCTCACGAAAAACTGTTTTTT.

At least ten counts were recorded for this clonotype. This CDR3 is CASSPSRQGITEAFF. The CDR3 DNA reads as TGTGCCAGCAGCCCCAGCCGCCAGGGCATCACTGAAGCTTTCTTT. V and J are TRBV7-3 and TRBJ1-1; possible D gene TRBD1, 5 bases. The CDR3 runs to 15 residues. Germline V lookup: CDR1 SGHTA, CDR2 FQGTGA. V gave up 5 bases and J gave up 4 bases, with 17 bases separating them.

This chain connects TRBV28 to TRBJ2-6; D remains unclear. CDR3 length equals 18 residues. V was pared by 5 bases and J by 2 bases, with 19 bases between. The germline V gene encodes CDR1 MDHEN and CDR2 SYDVKM. The CDR3 sequence is CASSGRSGWFAGANVLTF. Written as DNA, the CDR3 is TGTGCCAGCAGTGGACGGTCGGGCTGGTTTGCTGGGGCCAACGTCCTGACTTTC.

This clonotype was detected only a few times. The chain employs TRBV4-2 and TRBJ2-4, with 12 nucleotides matching TRBD2. Looked up from germline, CDR1 is LGHNA and CDR2 is YNFKEQ. J gave up 1 base and V 4 bases, and 11 bases lay outside the gene matches. The CDR3 totals 19 residues. CDR3 sequence: CASSRQVTSGSLAKNIQYF. The CDR3 region has the DNA TGTGCCAGCAGCCGGCAGGTGACTAGCGGGAGCTTGGCCAAAAACATTCAGTACTTC.

The table lists this clonotype with many counts. J is TRBJ1-5 and V is TRBV27, with D perhaps matching TRBD1 (6 bases). CDR3 length equals 13 residues. The germline gives CDR1 MNHEY, CDR2 SMNVEV (reference sequence). Trimming left V 5 bases short and J 5 bases short, with 10 bases between. The CDR3 nucleotides are TGTGCCAGCAGTGAGCAGGGGTATCAGCCCCAGCATTTT. As protein: CASSEQGYQPQHF.

V gene TRBV20-1 combines with J gene TRBJ2-3; 12 nucleotides line up with TRBD2. The CDR3 runs to 13 residues. The V gene's germline CDR1 is DFQATT and CDR2 SNEGSKA (reference sequence). V lost 5 bases and J lost 6; bases outside the gene matches: 3. CDR3 nucleotides: TGCAGTGCTCGACTAGCGGGAGTGGATACGCAGTATTTT. Encoded protein: CSARLAGVDTQYF.

This chain uses TRBV9 with TRBJ2-5, with TRBD1 matching over 8 bases. Germline CDR1 is SGDLS and CDR2 is YYNGEE. The CDR3 extends over 17 amino acids. The J segment lost 5 bases and the V segment lost 0 bases, leaving 12 bases of the junction unmatched. The CDR3 DNA is TGTGCCAGCAGCGTAGCTACAGGGGGATCGAGGGGGGAGACCCAGTACTTC. Encoded protein: CASSVATGGSRGETQYF.

This clonotype showed up just a few times. The chain is built from TRBV4-1 and TRBJ1-4; 7 bases map to TRBD1. The junction had 12 bases not matched to a gene; V was cut back by 4 bases and J by 7 bases. CDR3 size: 16 residues. The germline V gene has CDR1 MGHRA and CDR2 YSYEKL. The CDR3 DNA reads TGCGCCAGCAGCCGACAGACCACAGGGGCGGGTGAAAAACTGTTTTTT. This translates into CASSRQTTGAGEKLFF.